The 18 T cell receptor beta chains presented below share a single source sample, sequenced in a study of T-cell reconstitution after alpha-beta-depleted transplantation in children. TCRbeta library construction was performed incorporating unique molecular identifiers. TCRdb called the PCR reads again in MiXCR, with one record for every CDR3 protein. The sample yields 500,000 to 600,000 distinct CDR3 sequences, 27% seen once. Here the sequenced sample was PBMCs, taken before TCRalphabeta/CD19-depleted stem cell transplant. The receptors here all came from a boy under two years old with Wiskott-Aldrich syndrome, due to receive a stem cell transplant.

This chain connects TRBV7-2 to TRBJ2-1; the D is unclear. V lost 0 bases, J lost 8 bases, and 20 bases lay in between. Looked up from germline, CDR1 is SGHTA and CDR2 is FQGNSA. The CDR3 consists of 17 residues. The CDR3: CASSLAWFLEVYDEQFF. DNA for the CDR3: TGTGCCAGCAGCTTAGCTTGGTTCTTAGAGGTATACGATGAGCAGTTCTTC.

The CDR3 region is CASNMSPENNEQFF. CDR3 nucleotide sequence: TGTGCCAGCAACATGAGCCCTGAGAACAATGAGCAGTTCTTC. J is TRBJ2-1 and V is TRBV9; D remains ambiguous. The V gene lost 6 bases and the J gene lost 5 bases, with 15 bases spanning the gap. CDR1 and CDR2 from the germline V gene are SGDLS and YYNGEE. The CDR3 sequence is 14 residues long.

The V gene is TRBV29-1, the J gene TRBJ2-5; 8 bases map to TRBD2. The V segment lost 3 bases and the J segment 2 bases; nucleotides outside the gene matches: 5. CDR1 and CDR2 (germline): SQVTM, ANQGSEA. The CDR3 is made up of 14 amino acids. This CDR3 is CSVEPQREQETQYF. CDR3 DNA: TGCAGCGTTGAGCCCCAGCGGGAGCAAGAGACCCAGTACTTC.

This clonotype was seen a handful of times. This chain links TRBV15 with TRBJ1-5; D uncertain. The CDR3 contains 14 residues. Germline lookup yields CDR1 LNHNV and CDR2 YYDKDF (reference sequence). Trimming stripped 3 bases from V and 5 bases from J, with 11 bases between. The CDR3 spells CATSRDLFDQPQHF. CDR3 nucleotide sequence: TGTGCCACCAGCAGGGACTTGTTTGATCAGCCCCAGCATTTT.

The V gene is TRBV10-3, the J gene TRBJ2-7; perhaps TRBD1 as D (5 bases). Germline CDR1 is ENHRY and CDR2 is SYGVKD. The CDR3 loop spans 11 amino acids. Between the trimmed V and J ends, which lost 5 bases and 6 bases, there was a span of 8 bases. CDR3 protein: CAISPGFEQYF. CDR3 bases: TGTGCCATCAGTCCAGGGTTCGAGCAGTACTTC.

This chain joins TRBV19 and TRBJ2-1; maybe TRBD2 (5 bases). Germline V CDR1 and CDR2: LNHDA, SQIVND (reference sequence). V shed 8 bases and J shed 9 bases, with 17 bases lying between them. CDR3 size: 13 residues. CDR3 sequence reads: CASASLTRGEQFF. The DNA of the CDR3 is TGTGCCAGTGCCAGCCTAACCCGGGGTGAGCAGTTCTTC.

The chain uses TRBV2 and TRBJ2-7, with unresolved D. This CDR3 region has 13 residues. In germline, CDR1 is SNHLY, CDR2 FYNNEI. Trimming shortened V by 3 bases and J by 6 bases, and 12 bases separated the two germline ends. The CDR3 region is CASSDFERTEQYF. DNA of the CDR3: TGTGCCAGCAGTGATTTCGAACGAACCGAGCAGTACTTC.

In its sample, this clonotype was seen a few times. The chain couples TRBV5-1 to TRBJ2-2; 9 bases map to TRBD1. Germline loops: CDR1 SGHRS, CDR2 YFSETQ. The CDR3 runs to 16 residues. V shed 3 bases, J shed 4 bases, and the junction held 7 bases outside the gene matches. CDR3 region: CASSWAGTGPTGELFF. The CDR3 DNA is TGCGCCAGCAGCTGGGCCGGGACAGGGCCCACCGGGGAGCTGTTTTTT. Full variable domain (rest looked up from reference TRBV5-1 and TRBJ2-2): KAGVTQTPRYLIKTRGQQVTLSCSPISGHRSVSWYQQTPGQGLQFLFEYFSETQRNKGNFPGRFSGRQFSNSRSEMNVSTLELGDSALYLCASSWAGTGPTGELFFGEGSRLTVL.

The V gene is TRBV24-1, the J gene TRBJ2-1; 9 bases agree with TRBD2. The CDR3 extends over 16 amino acids. Trimming took 5 bases from V and 4 from J; bases not matched to a gene: 8. Per the germline V gene, CDR1 is KGHDR and CDR2 is SFDVKD. DNA for the CDR3: TGTGCCACCAGTGGGAGCCTAGCGGGGATATACAATGAGCAGTTCTTC. Residues: CATSGSLAGIYNEQFF.

The chain has TRBV10-3 and TRBJ1-2; tentatively, D is TRBD1 (5 bases). Trimming took off 5 bases at V and 6 bases at J, with 19 bases between the two ends. Looked up from germline, CDR1 is ENHRY and CDR2 is SYGVKD. This CDR3 is built from 15 residues. In nucleotides, the CDR3 is TGTGCCATCAGTCTCCCAGACAGTCCCTTCGATGGCTACACCTTC. Protein: CAISLPDSPFDGYTF.

This clonotype was detected only a few times. The rearrangement uses TRBV29-1 and TRBJ2-3; TRBD2 aligns across 9 bases. Germline CDR1 SQVTM, CDR2 ANQGSEA. This CDR3 is built from 16 residues. The J segment lost 3 bases and the V segment lost 7 bases, leaving 14 bases of the junction unmatched. CDR3 nucleotides: TGCAGCGCGAGGCTAAGGCTAGCGGGAATAACAGATACGCAGTATTTT. Translating gives CSARLRLAGITDTQYF.

The J gene is TRBJ1-2, the V gene TRBV20-1; D remains ambiguous. The CDR3 consists of 12 residues. Trimming stripped 0 bases from V and 8 bases from J, with 10 bases between. The germline gives CDR1 DFQATT, CDR2 SNEGSKA (reference sequence). DNA for the CDR3: TGCAGTGCTAGAGATCCCCCACAAGGCTACACCTTC. It is translated as CSARDPPQGYTF.

There are a few counts of this clonotype. The chain employs TRBV20-1 and TRBJ1-2, with 7 nucleotides matching TRBD1. CDR1 DFQATT and CDR2 SNEGSKA come from the germline V gene (reference sequence). J gave up 4 bases and V 8 bases, and 4 bases lay outside the gene matches. The length of the CDR3 is 11 residues. The CDR3 protein is CSTGTAYGYTF. The CDR3 DNA reads TGCAGTACAGGGACAGCCTATGGCTACACCTTC.

This chain joins TRBV7-9 and TRBJ1-6, with D possibly TRBD1 on 5 matching bases. Germline CDR1 SEHNR, CDR2 FQNEAQ (reference sequence). The V end was cut by 9 bases, the J end by 6 bases, with 18 bases between. The CDR3 is 15 amino acids. This CDR3 reads CASSGDWGSNSPLHF. The DNA for the CDR3 is TGTGCCAGTTCAGGCGACTGGGGCTCTAATTCACCCCTCCACTTT.

This chain connects TRBV5-4 to TRBJ2-2; 12 positions agree with TRBD2. The CDR3 runs to 14 residues. The junction had 2 bases not matched to a gene; V was cut back by 4 bases and J by 7 bases. Germline values: CDR1 SGHNT, CDR2 YYREEE (reference sequence). Here the CDR3 reads CASSATSGSGELFF. The DNA of the CDR3 is TGTGCCAGCAGCGCGACTAGCGGGAGCGGGGAGCTGTTTTTT. Complete variable domain (other parts from reference TRBV5-4 and TRBJ2-2): ETGVTQSPTHLIKTRGQQVTLRCSSQSGHNTVSWYQQALGQGPQFIFQYYREEENGRGNFPPRFSGLQFPNYSSELNVNALELDDSALYLCASSATSGSGELFFGEGSRLTVL.

This chain links TRBV2 with TRBJ2-2; possible D gene TRBD1, 5 bases. CDR3 size: 14 residues. V was cut by 4 bases and J by 7 bases, with 13 bases left in between. In germline, CDR1 is SNHLY, CDR2 FYNNEI. Here the CDR3 reads CASSGVQGSGELFF. The CDR3 nucleotides are TGTGCCAGCAGTGGGGTTCAGGGAAGCGGGGAGCTGTTTTTT.

This clonotype was seen a handful of times. The chain carries TRBV15 and TRBJ1-2, with a weak D call TRBD1 (5 bases). In germline, CDR1 is LNHNV, CDR2 YYDKDF (reference sequence). The germline V and J ends were trimmed by 2 bases and 8 bases, with 12 bases remaining between them. The CDR3 contains 13 residues. The DNA of the CDR3 is TGTGCCACCAGCAGACTCACAGGATTCGGCTACACCTTC. Translation: CATSRLTGFGYTF. The variable domain in full, completed from reference TRBV15 and TRBJ1-2, reads DAMVIQNPRYQVTQFGKPVTLSCSQTLNHNVMYWYQQKSSQAPKLLFHYYDKDFNNEADTPDNFQSRRPNTSFCFLDIRSPGLGDTAMYLCATSRLTGFGYTFGSGTRLTVV.

The chain uses TRBV5-6 and TRBJ2-3; D unresolved. From germline, CDR1 is SGHDT and CDR2 YYEEEE. V was pared by 0 bases and J by 2 bases, with 10 bases between. This CDR3 has 15 residues. CDR3 nucleotide sequence: TGTGCCAGCAGCTTGGCACCAGAGCCCACAGATACGCAGTATTTT. As protein: CASSLAPEPTDTQYF.